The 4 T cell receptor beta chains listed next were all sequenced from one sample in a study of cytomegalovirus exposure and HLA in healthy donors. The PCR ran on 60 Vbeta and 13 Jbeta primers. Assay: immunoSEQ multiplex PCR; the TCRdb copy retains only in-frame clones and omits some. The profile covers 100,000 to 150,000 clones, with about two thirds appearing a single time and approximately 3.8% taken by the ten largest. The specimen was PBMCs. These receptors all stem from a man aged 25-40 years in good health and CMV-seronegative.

CDR3 sequence (DNA): TGTGCCAGCAGCTCTGGGACAGGGACAGGTCAGCCCCAGCATTTT. Its translation is CASSSGTGTGQPQHF. This chain uses TRBV7-8 with TRBJ1-5; 9 nucleotides line up with TRBD1. V trimming: 4 bases; J trimming: 6 bases; junction bases outside the gene matches: 7. The CDR3 loop spans 15 amino acids. The germline V gene has CDR1 SGHVS and CDR2 FQNEAQ.

CDR3 nucleotide sequence: TGTGCCAGCAGCCTAGGGGGGAGGGATACGCAGTATTTT. Protein product: CASSLGGRDTQYF. This chain connects TRBV7-2 to TRBJ2-3; D tentatively fits TRBD1 or TRBD2 (6 bases each). This CDR3 is built from 13 residues. Germline assignment: CDR1 SGHTA and CDR2 FQGNSA. The germline V and J ends were trimmed by 5 bases and 6 bases, with 12 bases remaining between them.

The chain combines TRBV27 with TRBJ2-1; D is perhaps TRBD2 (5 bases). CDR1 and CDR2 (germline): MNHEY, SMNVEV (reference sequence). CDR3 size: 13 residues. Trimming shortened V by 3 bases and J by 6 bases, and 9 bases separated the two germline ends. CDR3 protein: CASSLRVPNEQFF. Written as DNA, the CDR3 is TGTGCCAGCAGTTTGAGGGTACCCAATGAGCAGTTCTTC.

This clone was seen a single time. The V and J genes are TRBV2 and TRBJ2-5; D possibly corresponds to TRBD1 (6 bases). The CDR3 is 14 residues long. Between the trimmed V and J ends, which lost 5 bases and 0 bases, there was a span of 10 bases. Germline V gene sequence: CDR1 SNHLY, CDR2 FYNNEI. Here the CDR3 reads CASSIQGYQETQYF. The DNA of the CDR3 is TGTGCCAGCAGTATACAGGGTTACCAAGAGACCCAGTACTTC.